The rows below give T cell receptor beta chains drawn from one sample of a study of STAT5B mutations in CD4+ large granular lymphocyte leukemia. The assay was immunoSEQ multiplex PCR, and TCRdb's table has in-frame clones only and misses some. The sample includes over 20,000 clones, about four fifths of them seen just once. The sample consisted of CD4+ T cells from blood buffy coats. Every receptor here comes from a human donor in good health. CDR3s include the opening cysteine and the closing phenylalanine or tryptophan. D genes are given only for firm matches. Not all rows give a size; the values are once, few, many and, for expanded clones, a class.

>TRBV5-1|TRBD1|TRBJ1-1|.
CASNLGTGLNTEAFF
TGCGCCAGCAACCTAGGGACAGGGCTTAACACTGAAGCTTTCTTT
>TRBV7-3|.|TRBJ2-1|.
CASSLYGLGSYNEQFF
TGTGCCAGCAGCTTATATGGCCTGGGCTCCTACAATGAGCAGTTCTTC
>TRBV11-3|.|TRBJ2-2|few
CASSLKSWINTGELFF
TGTGCCAGCAGCTTAAAGTCATGGATCAACACCGGGGAGCTGTTTTTT
>TRBV29-1|TRBD1|TRBJ2-1|.
CSVYTGGGLNEQFF
TGCAGCGTTTATACAGGGGGCGGTTTAAATGAGCAGTTCTTC
>TRBV7-8|TRBD1|TRBJ1-4|.
CASSDRGRSNEKLFF
TGTGCCAGCAGTGACAGGGGGCGGTCTAATGAAAAACTGTTTTTT
>TRBV28|.|TRBJ1-2|.
CASSLWTIYGYTF
TGTGCCAGCAGTTTATGGACAATCTATGGCTACACCTTC
>TRBV13|.|TRBJ1-2|.
CASSLFVGVKDYGYTF
TGTGCCAGCAGCTTATTTGTAGGGGTAAAGGACTATGGCTACACCTTC
>TRBV2|.|TRBJ2-3|.
CASGRDLDSDTQYF
TGTGCCAGCGGCCGGGACCTCGACTCAGATACGCAGTATTTT
>TRBV6-4|TRBD1|TRBJ1-5|.
CASSDLDRGRPQHF
TGTGCCAGCAGTGACTTGGACAGGGGGCGGCCCCAGCATTTT
>TRBV7-5|.|TRBJ2-6|.
CARSLGGTGSAGANVLTF
TGTGCCAGAAGCTTAGGGGGGACAGGGTCAGCGGGGGCCAACGTCCTGACTTTC
>TRBV12-5|.|TRBJ1-5|.
CASGLDTNQPQHF
TGTGCTAGTGGCCTCGACACCAATCAGCCCCAGCATTTT
>TRBV18|.|TRBJ2-1|.
CASSPADRNEQFF
TGTGCCAGCTCACCGGCGGACCGGAATGAGCAGTTCTTC
>TRBV30|.|TRBJ1-6|.
CAWSGYSRSPLHF
TGTGCCTGGAGTGGCTACAGTAGATCACCCCTCCACTTT
>TRBV5-5|.|TRBJ2-2|.
CASTSRGSGLNTGELFF
TGTGCCAGCACCTCCCGTGGGTCCGGGTTGAACACCGGGGAGCTGTTTTTT
>TRBV18|TRBD1|TRBJ1-5|.
CASSTGGLGNQPQHF
TGTGCCAGCTCGACAGGGGGGCTTGGCAATCAGCCCCAGCATTTT
>TRBV6-5|.|TRBJ2-2|.
CASSYFRTGELFF
TGTGCCAGCAGTTACTTCCGTACCGGGGAGCTGTTTTTT
>TRBV4-3|.|TRBJ1-2|.
CASSPEGQSYGYTF
TGCGCCAGCAGCCCAGAAGGACAGAGCTATGGCTACACCTTC
>TRBV11-1|.|TRBJ2-6|.
CASSRGQPANGANVLTF
TGTGCCAGCAGTCGTGGACAGCCCGCAAACGGGGCCAACGTCCTGACTTTC
>TRBV6-4|TRBD1|TRBJ2-3|.
CASSHSRDRFSTDTQYF
TGTGCCAGCAGTCATAGCCGGGACAGATTTAGCACAGATACGCAGTATTTT
>TRBV5-1|TRBD2|TRBJ2-1|once
CASSFRLADNEQFF
TGCGCCAGCAGCTTTCGACTAGCGGACAATGAGCAGTTCTTC
>TRBV4-2|.|TRBJ1-1|few
CASSQPTENTEAFF
TGTGCCAGCAGCCAACCGACTGAGAACACTGAAGCTTTCTTT
>TRBV6-5|.|TRBJ2-7|.
CASNSQGRYEQYF
TGTGCCAGCAATTCCCAGGGTCGCTACGAGCAGTACTTC
>TRBV5-4|TRBD1|TRBJ2-2|.
CASSSGQGTNTGELFF
TGTGCCAGCAGCTCCGGACAGGGTACGAACACCGGGGAGCTGTTTTTT
>TRBV18|TRBD1|TRBJ2-2|once
CASSQQGARTGELFF
TGTGCCAGCTCACAACAGGGGGCGAGGACCGGGGAGCTGTTTTTT
>TRBV6-1|TRBD2|TRBJ2-1|.
CASSESLAGGYNEQFF
TGTGCCAGCAGTGAGTCGCTAGCGGGAGGTTACAATGAGCAGTTCTTC
>TRBV19|TRBD1|TRBJ1-2|.
CASSSWTGDYGYTF
TGTGCCAGTAGTTCCTGGACAGGGGACTATGGCTACACCTTC
>TRBV4-3|.|TRBJ2-3|.
CASSQDAPRSTQYF
TGCGCCAGCAGCCAAGACGCTCCCCGCTCGACGCAGTATTTT
>TRBV4-3|TRBD2|TRBJ2-3|.
CASSQDRAGADTQYF
TGCGCCAGCAGCCAAGATAGAGCGGGGGCAGATACGCAGTATTTT
>TRBV7-8|.|TRBJ2-2|.
CASSLFSTGELFF
TGTGCCAGCAGCTTATTCAGCACCGGGGAGCTGTTTTTT
>TRBV6-1|TRBD1|TRBJ1-5|.
CATDDRGVNQPQHF
TGTGCCACTGACGACAGGGGAGTGAATCAGCCCCAGCATTTT
>TRBV5-6|TRBD2|TRBJ2-1|.
CASSSSGGGVYNEQFF
TGTGCCAGCAGCTCCTCGGGCGGGGGGGTATACAATGAGCAGTTCTTC
>TRBV28|.|TRBJ2-1|.
CASGSNEQVF
TGTGCCAGCGGAAGCAATGAGCAGGTCTTC
>TRBV28|.|TRBJ2-7|few
CASSFWSYEQYF
TGTGCCAGCAGTTTCTGGTCCTACGAGCAGTACTTC
>TRBV29-1|TRBD2|TRBJ2-3|.
CSVRTSGGTDTQYF
TGCAGCGTCAGGACTAGCGGTGGCACAGATACGCAGTATTTT
>TRBV12-5|TRBD1|TRBJ2-2|once
CASGPRQGETGELFF
TGTGCTAGTGGTCCCCGACAGGGTGAGACCGGGGAGCTGTTTTTT
>TRBV23-1|.|TRBJ1-2|.
CASTRPQGFNRGYTF
TGCGCCAGCACAAGACCGCAAGGTTTTAATAGGGGCTACACCTTC
>TRBV7-6|TRBD1|TRBJ2-1|.
CASSPRQGNSYNEQFF
TGTGCCAGCAGCCCGCGACAGGGAAACTCCTACAATGAGCAGTTCTTC
>TRBV5-1|TRBD1|TRBJ1-2|.
CASSLGGTGANYGYTF
TGCGCCAGCAGCTTGGGAGGGACAGGGGCTAACTATGGCTACACCTTC
>TRBV14|.|TRBJ1-1|.
CASSQVQGLTEAFF
TGTGCCAGCAGCCAAGTCCAGGGTCTCACTGAAGCTTTCTTT
>TRBV7-8|TRBD1|TRBJ2-5|.
CASRLTRARGRETQYF
TGTGCCAGCAGACTTACAAGGGCCAGGGGGCGGGAGACCCAGTACTTC
>TRBV19|TRBD2|TRBJ2-7|.
CASSLGLAGASGSYEQYF
TGTGCCAGTAGTCTGGGACTAGCGGGAGCCTCTGGCTCCTACGAGCAGTACTTC
>TRBV10-3|.|TRBJ1-1|.
CAIRSGANTEAFF
TGTGCCATCAGGTCGGGAGCGAACACTGAAGCTTTCTTT
>TRBV28|.|TRBJ1-1|.
CASSLRIAEAFF
TGTGCCAGCAGTTTACGGATCGCTGAAGCTTTCTTT
>TRBV7-7|.|TRBJ2-5|.
CASSFEGGTQYF
TGTGCCAGCAGCTTCGAGGGGGGAACCCAGTACTTC
>TRBV29-1|.|TRBJ1-1|.
CSVGNVMGAEAFF
TGCAGCGTTGGAAACGTTATGGGCGCTGAAGCTTTCTTT
>TRBV11-3|TRBD1|TRBJ1-2|.
CASSPSGQGGYGYTF
TGTGCCAGCAGCCCCTCGGGACAGGGCGGCTATGGCTACACCTTC
>TRBV10-3|.|TRBJ2-6|few
CAISLHPSGANVLTF
TGTGCCATCAGTCTCCACCCCTCTGGGGCCAACGTCCTGACTTTC
>TRBV15|TRBD1|TRBJ1-1|.
CATSREGGQGSTEAFF
TGTGCCACCAGCAGAGAGGGGGGACAGGGAAGCACTGAAGCTTTCTTT
>TRBV7-2|.|TRBJ2-5|.
CASSFRQPQETQYF
TGTGCCAGCAGCTTCCGACAGCCTCAAGAGACCCAGTACTTC
>TRBV10-3|.|TRBJ1-2|.
CAISEHQGYGYTF
TGTGCCATCAGTGAGCATCAGGGGTATGGCTACACCTTC
>TRBV5-1|TRBD2|TRBJ2-3|.
CASRGSSGRLISTDTQYF
TGCGCCAGCCGGGGGTCTAGCGGGAGACTGATTAGCACAGATACGCAGTATTTT
>TRBV27|.|TRBJ1-2|.
CASSFDGLANYGYTF
TGTGCCAGCAGTTTTGACGGCTTAGCCAACTATGGCTACACCTTC
>TRBV5-1|.|TRBJ2-1|.
CASSAPEQGTEQFF
TGCGCCAGCAGCGCCCCGGAACAGGGTACTGAGCAGTTCTTC
>TRBV6-1|.|TRBJ2-5|.
CASSEWGQGETQYF
TGTGCCAGCAGTGAATGGGGGCAGGGTGAGACCCAGTACTTC
>TRBV6-4|.|TRBJ2-3|.
CASSDSYTQYF
TGTGCCAGCAGTGACTCTTATACGCAGTATTTT
>TRBV25-1|.|TRBJ1-1|.
CASSDPHSNTEAFF
TGTGCCAGCAGTGACCCCCACAGTAACACTGAAGCTTTCTTT
>TRBV5-3|.|TRBJ2-3|once
CARSSEPTDTQYF
TGTGCCAGAAGCTCCGAACCCACAGATACGCAGTATTTT
>TRBV18|.|TRBJ1-1|once
CASSPPGVANTEAFF
TGTGCCAGCTCACCACCGGGGGTCGCGAACACTGAAGCTTTCTTT
>TRBV28|TRBD1|TRBJ1-5|.
CASTTGDQPQHF
TGTGCCAGCACGACAGGGGATCAGCCCCAGCATTTT